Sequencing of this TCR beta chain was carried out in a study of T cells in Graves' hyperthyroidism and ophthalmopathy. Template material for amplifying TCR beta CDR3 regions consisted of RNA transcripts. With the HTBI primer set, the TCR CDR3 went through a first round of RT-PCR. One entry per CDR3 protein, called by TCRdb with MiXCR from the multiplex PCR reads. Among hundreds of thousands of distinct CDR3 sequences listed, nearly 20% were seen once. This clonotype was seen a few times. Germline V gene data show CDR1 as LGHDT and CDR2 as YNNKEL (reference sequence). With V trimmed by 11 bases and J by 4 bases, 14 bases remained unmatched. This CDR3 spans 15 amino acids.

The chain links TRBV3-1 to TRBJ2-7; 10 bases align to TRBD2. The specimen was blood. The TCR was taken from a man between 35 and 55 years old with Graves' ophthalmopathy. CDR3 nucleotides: TGTGCCTCAGAACCTAGCGGGAGCCCCGTTTACGAGCAGTACTTC. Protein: CASEPSGSPVYEQYF.